The sample holds many counts of the clone carrying this T cell receptor beta chain. Methods described previously were used for bulk TCR libraries, and listed TCR primers were applied. TCRdb processed the PCR reads anew with MiXCR; each CDR3 protein has one entry. The sample includes roughly 97,000 distinct CDR3 sequences, 20% to 25% of them seen just once. CDR3 size: 13 residues. V lost 5 bases to trimming and J lost 2 bases, with 12 bases between them. Germline lookup yields CDR1 SQVTM and CDR2 ANQGSEA. The source of the sample is a study of molecular identifiers for immune sequencing clone quantification.

The chain links TRBV29-1 to TRBJ1-1; a possible D gene is TRBD1 (5 bases). The sample comprised naive CD8+ T cells from blood, with Jurkat cell RNA spiked in. Subset given: FACS-sorted CD8+CD4-CCR7+CD45RA+ naive T cells. The receptor comes from a human donor in good health. Some libraries in this study had Jurkat cell RNA spiked in. This chain's CDR3 is CSVYPGLNTEAFF. CDR3 in DNA: TGCAGCGTTTACCCGGGACTCAACACTGAAGCTTTCTTT.